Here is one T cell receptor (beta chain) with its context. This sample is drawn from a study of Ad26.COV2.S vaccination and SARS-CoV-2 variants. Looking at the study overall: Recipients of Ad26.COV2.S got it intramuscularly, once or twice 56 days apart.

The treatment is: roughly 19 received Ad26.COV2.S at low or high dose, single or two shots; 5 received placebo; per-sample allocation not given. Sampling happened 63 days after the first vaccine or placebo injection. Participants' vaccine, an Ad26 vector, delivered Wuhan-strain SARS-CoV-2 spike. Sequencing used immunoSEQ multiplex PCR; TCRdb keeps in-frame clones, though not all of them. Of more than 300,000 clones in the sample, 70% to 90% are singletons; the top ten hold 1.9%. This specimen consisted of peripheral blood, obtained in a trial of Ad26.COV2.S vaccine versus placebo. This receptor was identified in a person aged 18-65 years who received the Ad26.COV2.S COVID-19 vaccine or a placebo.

CDR3 in amino acids: CASSSAFYEQYF. In DNA form, the CDR3 reads TGTGCCAGCAGCTCGGCCTTTTACGAGCAGTACTTC. This rearrangement joins TRBV11-2 to TRBJ2-7; D ambiguous. Germline V gives CDR1 SGHAT, CDR2 FQNNGV. CDR3 length: 12 residues. V shed 4 bases and J shed 4 bases, with 8 bases lying between them.